Following are 9 T cell receptor beta chains from one sample sequenced in a study of T cell responses to AZD1222 COVID-19 vaccine. Profiling relied on immunoSEQ multiplex PCR, and the TCRdb table lists in-frame clones only, not all of them. Of over 110,000 clones detected, about 90% appear once; the ten largest clones hold about a tenth. The source material was peripheral blood, sampled 28 days after the second AZD1222 dose. These receptor sequences come from an adult who received the AZD1222 COVID-19 vaccine.

This chain uses TRBV6-2 or TRBV6-3 with TRBJ1-1, with D tentatively TRBD1 (5 bases). CDR1 and CDR2 (germline): MNHEY, SVGEGT. CDR3 size: 15 residues. V was clipped by 6 bases and J by 5 bases, with 19 bases between them. CDR3 bases: TGTGCCAGCAGCAAACCCCGTGCGGGGCGGACTGAAGCTTTCTTT. Translated: CASSKPRAGRTEAFF.

The chain carries TRBV9 and TRBJ2-6, with 8 bases that match TRBD1. There are 17 residues in the CDR3. The junction had 7 bases not matched to a gene; V was cut back by 4 bases and J by 1 base. Germline V gives CDR1 SGDLS, CDR2 YYNGEE. CDR3: CASSTRTGLSGANVLTF. For the CDR3, the DNA is TGTGCCAGCAGCACGCGGACAGGGCTATCTGGGGCCAACGTCCTGACTTTC.

This clone was observed a few times. The J gene is TRBJ1-2, the V gene TRBV11-2, with a possible D match to TRBD1 (6 bases). Germline CDR1 is SGHAT and CDR2 is FQNNGV. Trimming left V 5 bases short and J 9 bases short, with 10 bases between. The CDR3 loop spans 11 amino acids. The DNA of the CDR3 is TGTGCCAGCAGCGCCGGGGGCAGCTACACCTTC. Translating gives CASSAGGSYTF.

This clone is a singleton in its sample. This chain's CDR3 is CASTNRVGQPQHF. The CDR3 DNA reads TGTGCCAGCACTAACAGGGTGGGACAGCCCCAGCATTTT. This chain uses TRBV27 with TRBJ1-5; D possibly corresponds to TRBD1 (6 bases). This CDR3 comprises 13 residues. Trimming left V 7 bases short and J 7 bases short, with 14 bases between. CDR1 and CDR2 (germline): MNHEY, SMNVEV (reference sequence).

This sequence joins TRBV28 and TRBJ1-2; D gene ambiguous. The length of the CDR3 is 12 residues. V was trimmed by 7 bases and J by 2 bases, leaving 8 bases between them. The germline V gene encodes CDR1 MDHEN and CDR2 SYDVKM. Here the CDR3 reads CASTKINYGYTF. CDR3 DNA sequence: TGTGCCAGCACCAAGATAAACTATGGCTACACCTTC.

This chain connects TRBV14 to TRBJ1-6; D perhaps matches TRBD1 (6 bases). This CDR3 contains 15 residues. Trimming removed 1 base at V and 6 bases at J, with 10 bases between. Germline V gene lookup returns CDR1 SGHDN and CDR2 FVKESK. In DNA, the CDR3 is TGTGCCAGCAGCCAAGCCGGACAGTCTAATTCACCCCTCCACTTT. Translating it yields CASSQAGQSNSPLHF.

This chain connects TRBV19 to TRBJ1-5; maybe TRBD1 (5 bases). The V end was cut by 4 bases, the J end by 6 bases, with 16 bases between. The germline V gene has CDR1 LNHDA and CDR2 SQIVND (reference sequence). The CDR3 extends over 15 amino acids. Here the CDR3 DNA reads TGTGCCAGTAGTAAGTCCTGGGCAGGGAGTCAGCCCCAGCATTTT. Encoded protein: CASSKSWAGSQPQHF.

This sequence joins TRBV2 and TRBJ1-1; a weak D match, TRBD1 (5 bases). The CDR3 is made up of 16 amino acids. V lost 4 bases to trimming and J lost 3 bases, with 18 bases between them. Germline V gives CDR1 SNHLY, CDR2 FYNNEI. DNA for the CDR3: TGTGCCAGCAGTGCAGATCGGGTTAGAGGGGACACTGAAGCTTTCTTT. Its protein is CASSADRVRGDTEAFF.

The rearrangement uses TRBV4-1 and TRBJ1-6, with TRBD1 matching 8 bases. Trimming took 3 bases from V and 9 from J; bases not matched to a gene: 4. The CDR3 runs to 14 residues. Germline V gene sequence: CDR1 MGHRA, CDR2 YSYEKL. The CDR3 sequence is CASSHGQGGSPLHF. The CDR3 DNA follows: TGCGCCAGCAGCCACGGACAGGGAGGTTCACCCCTCCACTTT.